In its sample, the clone carrying this T cell receptor (beta chain) was seen once. This entry is derived from a study of OX40 agonist ivuxolimab in advanced cancers. Profiled with immunoSEQ multiplex PCR; TCRdb holds only in-frame clones, not every one. The sample gives some 35,000 clones, approximately 80% of which show up once; roughly 15% is in the top ten. The CDR3 is made up of 15 amino acids. Germline values: CDR1 MNHNS, CDR2 SASEGT. Trimming shortened V by 1 base and J by 3 bases, and 10 bases separated the two germline ends. The V and J genes are TRBV6-1 and TRBJ1-5; D gene ambiguous. This TCR derives from an adult with an advanced solid tumor such as melanoma, head and neck, liver or kidney cancer. The input for sequencing was CD4+ or CD8+ T cells sorted from blood, taken in a trial of the OX40 agonist ivuxolimab. The chain's CDR3 is CASSEGVATNQPQHF. DNA of the CDR3: TGTGCCAGCAGTGAAGGCGTAGCGACCAATCAGCCCCAGCATTTT.